This is a list of T cell receptor beta chains from one sample in a study of identical twins. TCRdb re-called the 5' RACE reads through MiXCR, storing one row per CDR3 protein. The sample has about 220,000 distinct CDR3 sequences, 6.5% to 8.5% seen once. A further study also used this sample, focusing on yellow fever vaccine responses in identical twins.

What was sequenced was memory (CD45RO+) T cells sorted from blood. The receptors derive from a woman younger than 30 in good health. CDR3s include the opening cysteine and the closing phenylalanine or tryptophan. Fields, in order: clone size, J gene, V gene, D gene, CDR3 DNA, CDR3 protein. A D gene is named only where the DNA matches it firmly. Clone size is shown for a subset of rows, as once, few, many or a class of expanded clone.

clone size: few; J gene: TRBJ2-7; V gene: TRBV25-1; D gene: TRBD1; CDR3 DNA: TGTGCCAGCAGTGAATTGGGGACAGGGGGATCCGAGCAGTACTTC; CDR3 protein: CASSELGTGGSEQYF
clone size: NA; J gene: TRBJ1-2; V gene: TRBV6-1; D gene: NA; CDR3 DNA: TGTGCCAGCTCGATGGGACCGGTCGGTGGCTACACCTTC; CDR3 protein: CASSMGPVGGYTF
clone size: NA; J gene: TRBJ2-1; V gene: TRBV7-2; D gene: TRBD1; CDR3 DNA: TGTGCCAGCAGCTTAGCGAGGACGGGACAGTTGACCAATGAGCAGTTCTTC; CDR3 protein: CASSLARTGQLTNEQFF
clone size: NA; J gene: TRBJ2-7; V gene: TRBV7-2; D gene: TRBD1; CDR3 DNA: TGTGCCAGCAGACGGGACAGTAACTACGAGCAGTACTTC; CDR3 protein: CASRRDSNYEQYF
clone size: NA; J gene: TRBJ2-5; V gene: TRBV11-2; D gene: NA; CDR3 DNA: TGTGCCAGCAGCTTAGGGGGGCTAGAGACCCAGTACTTC; CDR3 protein: CASSLGGLETQYF
clone size: few; J gene: TRBJ1-1; V gene: TRBV5-1; D gene: NA; CDR3 DNA: TGCGCCAGCAGCTTGGCCCGGGGGCGAGGGGGCACTGAAGCTTTCTTT; CDR3 protein: CASSLARGRGGTEAFF
clone size: NA; J gene: TRBJ1-2; V gene: TRBV5-1; D gene: TRBD1; CDR3 DNA: TGCGCCAGCAGCAACACCGGGACAGGGGGGAGCTATGGCTACACCTTC; CDR3 protein: CASSNTGTGGSYGYTF
clone size: few; J gene: TRBJ2-2; V gene: TRBV7-9; D gene: TRBD2; CDR3 DNA: TGTGCCAGCATACCGGGAGGGTTGGACACCGGGGAGCTGTTTTTT; CDR3 protein: CASIPGGLDTGELFF
clone size: few; J gene: TRBJ1-2; V gene: TRBV6-1; D gene: NA; CDR3 DNA: TGTGCCAGCAGTGAAGGGACGGTCTATGGCTACACCTTC; CDR3 protein: CASSEGTVYGYTF
clone size: many; J gene: TRBJ2-6; V gene: TRBV5-4; D gene: TRBD2; CDR3 DNA: TGTGCCAGCAGCTTTCGGACTAGCGGAGGACTGTCTGGGGCCAACGTCCTGACTTTC; CDR3 protein: CASSFRTSGGLSGANVLTF
clone size: few; J gene: TRBJ2-2; V gene: TRBV9; D gene: TRBD2; CDR3 DNA: TGTGCCAGCAGCCGAGGACTAGCGGGGGGTCAGAACACCGGGGAGCTGTTTTTT; CDR3 protein: CASSRGLAGGQNTGELFF
clone size: NA; J gene: TRBJ2-7; V gene: TRBV11-2; D gene: NA; CDR3 DNA: TGTGCCAGCAGCTTATTCTGGGGGGACTCCTACGAGCAGTACTTC; CDR3 protein: CASSLFWGDSYEQYF
clone size: few; J gene: TRBJ1-2; V gene: TRBV6-5; D gene: TRBD1; CDR3 DNA: TGTGCCAGCAGTTTGGACAGGGGGAGAGGCTACACCTTC; CDR3 protein: CASSLDRGRGYTF
clone size: NA; J gene: TRBJ1-2; V gene: TRBV7-9; D gene: NA; CDR3 DNA: TGTGCCAGCAGCCCACCGGTCGGAGTGGGAGGTGGCTACACCTTC; CDR3 protein: CASSPPVGVGGGYTF
clone size: many; J gene: TRBJ1-1; V gene: TRBV12-3/TRBV12-4; D gene: NA; CDR3 DNA: TGTGCCAGCAGTTTAGTGTCTGGGGGCAGCGCTGAAGCTTTCTTT; CDR3 protein: CASSLVSGGSAEAFF
clone size: many; J gene: TRBJ1-2; V gene: TRBV7-2; D gene: TRBD1; CDR3 DNA: TGTGCCAGCAGCTTAGGTTCCCAGGGGGCGTATGGCTACACCTTC; CDR3 protein: CASSLGSQGAYGYTF
clone size: many; J gene: TRBJ1-2; V gene: TRBV12-3/TRBV12-4; D gene: NA; CDR3 DNA: TGTGCCAGCAGTTTAAAGGGATCCCTCTATGGCTACACCTTC; CDR3 protein: CASSLKGSLYGYTF
clone size: few; J gene: TRBJ2-1; V gene: TRBV2; D gene: NA; CDR3 DNA: TGTGCCAGCAGTGAATATGAGGGCGGAGAGCAGTTCTTC; CDR3 protein: CASSEYEGGEQFF
clone size: NA; J gene: TRBJ2-2; V gene: TRBV6-4; D gene: NA; CDR3 DNA: TGTGCCAGCAGTGACGGACAGAACACCGGGGAGCTGTTTTTT; CDR3 protein: CASSDGQNTGELFF
clone size: many; J gene: TRBJ2-1; V gene: TRBV29-1; D gene: NA; CDR3 DNA: TGCAGCGTCCTGAGCTCCTACAATGAGCAGTTCTTC; CDR3 protein: CSVLSSYNEQFF
clone size: few; J gene: TRBJ2-1; V gene: TRBV20-1; D gene: NA; CDR3 DNA: TGCAGTGCCAATCCTGGGGGGTCCTACAATGAGCAGTTCTTC; CDR3 protein: CSANPGGSYNEQFF
clone size: many; J gene: TRBJ1-4; V gene: TRBV5-1; D gene: NA; CDR3 DNA: TGCGCCAGCAGCTCAGCGGGACTTCCCAATGAAAAACTGTTTTTT; CDR3 protein: CASSSAGLPNEKLFF
clone size: many; J gene: TRBJ1-2; V gene: TRBV3-1; D gene: NA; CDR3 DNA: TGTGCCAGCAGCCCGAAGGGCTATGGCTACACCTTC; CDR3 protein: CASSPKGYGYTF
clone size: many; J gene: TRBJ2-2; V gene: TRBV5-1; D gene: TRBD1; CDR3 DNA: TGCGCCAGCAGCTTGGTTCGGACAGGGAACACCGGGGAGCTGTTTTTT; CDR3 protein: CASSLVRTGNTGELFF
clone size: NA; J gene: TRBJ2-2; V gene: TRBV3-1; D gene: NA; CDR3 DNA: TGTGCCAGCAGCCAAGAACGGGCGAGGTCGAACACCGGGGAGCTGTTTTTT; CDR3 protein: CASSQERARSNTGELFF
clone size: few; J gene: TRBJ2-7; V gene: TRBV24-1; D gene: TRBD1; CDR3 DNA: TGTGCCACCAGTGATACGACCGGGACAGGGCTCTACGAGCAGTACTTC; CDR3 protein: CATSDTTGTGLYEQYF
clone size: NA; J gene: TRBJ1-1; V gene: TRBV13; D gene: NA; CDR3 DNA: TGTGCCAGCAGCCTTAGCTTACAGGGCCTCACTGAAGCTTTCTTT; CDR3 protein: CASSLSLQGLTEAFF
clone size: few; J gene: TRBJ2-3; V gene: TRBV12-3/TRBV12-4; D gene: NA; CDR3 DNA: TGTGCCAGCAGTTTCTATCTGGGGCAGGAAGATACGCAGTATTTT; CDR3 protein: CASSFYLGQEDTQYF
clone size: few; J gene: TRBJ2-4; V gene: TRBV20-1; D gene: TRBD1; CDR3 DNA: TGCAGTGCTAGCCCCGGGACAGGGGGCGCCTACATTCAGTACTTC; CDR3 protein: CSASPGTGGAYIQYF
clone size: many; J gene: TRBJ1-2; V gene: TRBV4-2; D gene: NA; CDR3 DNA: TGTGCCAGCAGCCAAGAGGCGAGACAAAGAATAGGTGGCTACACCTTC; CDR3 protein: CASSQEARQRIGGYTF
clone size: few; J gene: TRBJ2-2; V gene: TRBV5-1; D gene: TRBD2; CDR3 DNA: TGCGCCAGCAGCTTCGGCCTAGCGGGAGGGCCCGGCGGGGAGCTGTTTTTT; CDR3 protein: CASSFGLAGGPGGELFF
clone size: NA; J gene: TRBJ1-2; V gene: TRBV12-3/TRBV12-4; D gene: NA; CDR3 DNA: TGTGCCAGCAGTTTAGTGGCAGGGACTATCTATGGCTACACCTTC; CDR3 protein: CASSLVAGTIYGYTF
clone size: NA; J gene: TRBJ2-7; V gene: TRBV28; D gene: TRBD1; CDR3 DNA: TGTGCCAGCAGCCAACTTGGGACAGGGGTCCGGCACGAGCAGTACTTC; CDR3 protein: CASSQLGTGVRHEQYF
clone size: few; J gene: TRBJ1-3; V gene: TRBV3-1; D gene: NA; CDR3 DNA: TGTGCCAGCAGCCAAGACCTGAGGAACACCATATATTTT; CDR3 protein: CASSQDLRNTIYF
clone size: many; J gene: TRBJ1-5; V gene: TRBV4-3; D gene: NA; CDR3 DNA: TGCGCCAGCAGCCAAGAAATTGGCAATCAGCCCCAGCATTTT; CDR3 protein: CASSQEIGNQPQHF
clone size: many; J gene: TRBJ2-3; V gene: TRBV6-1; D gene: TRBD2; CDR3 DNA: TGTGCCAGCAGTGAAGCGCGGGGGACTAGCGGGAGGTTTGATACGCAGTATTTT; CDR3 protein: CASSEARGTSGRFDTQYF
clone size: NA; J gene: TRBJ1-1; V gene: TRBV5-1; D gene: NA; CDR3 DNA: TGCGCCAGCAGTGGGTTGGCAGGGGCCTTGAACACTGAAGCTTTCTTT; CDR3 protein: CASSGLAGALNTEAFF
clone size: NA; J gene: TRBJ2-1; V gene: TRBV6-1; D gene: NA; CDR3 DNA: TGTGCCAGCAGTGAACAGAGCAACAATGAGCAGTTCTTC; CDR3 protein: CASSEQSNNEQFF
clone size: NA; J gene: TRBJ2-2; V gene: TRBV14; D gene: NA; CDR3 DNA: TGTGCCAGCAGCCACTTCTCCCCACAGGGCGTTCAGGAGCTGTTTTTT; CDR3 protein: CASSHFSPQGVQELFF